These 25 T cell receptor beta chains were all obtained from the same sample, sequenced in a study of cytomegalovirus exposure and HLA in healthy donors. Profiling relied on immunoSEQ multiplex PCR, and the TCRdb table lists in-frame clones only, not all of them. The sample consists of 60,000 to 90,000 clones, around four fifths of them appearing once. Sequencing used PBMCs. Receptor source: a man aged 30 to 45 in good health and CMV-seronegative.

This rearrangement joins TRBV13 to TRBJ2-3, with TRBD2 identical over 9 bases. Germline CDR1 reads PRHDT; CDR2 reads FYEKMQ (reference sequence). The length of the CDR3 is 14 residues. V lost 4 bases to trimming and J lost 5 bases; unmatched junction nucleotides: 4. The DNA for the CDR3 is TGTGCCAGCAGCTCGGGACTAGCCAAAGATACGCAGTATTTT. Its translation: CASSSGLAKDTQYF.

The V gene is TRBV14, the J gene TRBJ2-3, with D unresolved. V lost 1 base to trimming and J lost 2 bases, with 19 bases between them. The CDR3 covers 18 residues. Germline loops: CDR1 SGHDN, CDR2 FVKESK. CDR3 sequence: CASSQGFWRIPNTDTQYF. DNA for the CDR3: TGTGCCAGCAGCCAAGGGTTCTGGCGGATACCCAACACAGATACGCAGTATTTT.

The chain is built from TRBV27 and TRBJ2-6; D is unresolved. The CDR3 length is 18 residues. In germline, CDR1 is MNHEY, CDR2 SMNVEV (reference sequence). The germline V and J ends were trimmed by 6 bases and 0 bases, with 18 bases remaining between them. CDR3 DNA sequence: TGTGCCAGCAGCCGACGGAGCCTCGATTTCTCTGGGGCCAACGTCCTGACTTTC. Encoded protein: CASSRRSLDFSGANVLTF.

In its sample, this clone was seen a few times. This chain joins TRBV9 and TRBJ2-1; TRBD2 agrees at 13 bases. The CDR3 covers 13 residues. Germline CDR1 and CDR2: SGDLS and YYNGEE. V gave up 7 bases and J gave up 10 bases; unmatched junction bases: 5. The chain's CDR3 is CASGLAGEKEQFF. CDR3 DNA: TGTGCCAGCGGACTAGCGGGAGAAAAAGAGCAGTTCTTC.

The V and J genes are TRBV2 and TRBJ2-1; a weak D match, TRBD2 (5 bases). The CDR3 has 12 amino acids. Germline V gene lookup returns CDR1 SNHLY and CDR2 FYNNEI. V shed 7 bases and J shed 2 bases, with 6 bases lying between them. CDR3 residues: CASKAAYNEQFF. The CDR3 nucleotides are TGTGCCAGCAAAGCGGCCTACAATGAGCAGTTCTTC.

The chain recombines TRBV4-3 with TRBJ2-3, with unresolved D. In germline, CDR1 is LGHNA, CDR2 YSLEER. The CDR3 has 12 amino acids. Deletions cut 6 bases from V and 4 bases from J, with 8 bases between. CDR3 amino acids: CASSLDADTQYF. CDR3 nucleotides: TGCGCCAGCAGTCTAGACGCAGATACGCAGTATTTT.

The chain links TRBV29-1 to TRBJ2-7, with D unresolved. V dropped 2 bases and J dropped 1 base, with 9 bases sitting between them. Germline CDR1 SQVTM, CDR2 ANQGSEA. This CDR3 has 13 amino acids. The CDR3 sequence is CSVETLRSYEQYF. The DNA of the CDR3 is TGCAGCGTTGAAACTCTGAGATCCTACGAGCAGTACTTC.

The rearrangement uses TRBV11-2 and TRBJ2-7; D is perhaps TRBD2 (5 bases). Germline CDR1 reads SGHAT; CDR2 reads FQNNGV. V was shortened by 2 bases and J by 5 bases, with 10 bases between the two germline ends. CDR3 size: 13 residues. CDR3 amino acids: CASSLTSSHEQYV. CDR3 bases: TGTGCCAGCAGCTTAACTAGTTCCCACGAGCAGTACGTC.

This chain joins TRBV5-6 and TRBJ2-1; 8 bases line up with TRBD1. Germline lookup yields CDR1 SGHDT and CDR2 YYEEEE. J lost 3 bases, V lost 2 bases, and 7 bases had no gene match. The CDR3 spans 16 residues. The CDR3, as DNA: TGTGCCAGCAGCTTAGACAGGGGTTGGGTCTACAATGAGCAGTTCTTC. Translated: CASSLDRGWVYNEQFF.

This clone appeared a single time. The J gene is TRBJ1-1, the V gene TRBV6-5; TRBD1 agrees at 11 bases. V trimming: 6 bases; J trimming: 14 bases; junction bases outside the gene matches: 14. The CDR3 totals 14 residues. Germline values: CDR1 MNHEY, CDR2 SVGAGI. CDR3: CASSPGQGARRGFF. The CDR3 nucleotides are TGTGCCAGCAGCCCAGGACAGGGGGCCAGACGGGGCTTCTTT.

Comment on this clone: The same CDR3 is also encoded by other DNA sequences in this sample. The CDR3 DNA sequence: TGTGCCTGGAGTGTACTTCGGGAAAAACTGTTTTTT. The encoded protein is CAWSVLREKLFF. The chain links TRBV30 to TRBJ1-4; D gene unclear. V shed 0 bases and J shed 8 bases, with 7 bases lying between them. The CDR3 loop spans 12 amino acids. The germline gives CDR1 GTSNPN, CDR2 SVGIG (reference sequence).

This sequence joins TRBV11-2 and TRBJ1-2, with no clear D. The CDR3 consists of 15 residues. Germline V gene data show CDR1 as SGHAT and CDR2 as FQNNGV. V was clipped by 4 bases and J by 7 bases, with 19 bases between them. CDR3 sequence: CASSSLSRLRGGYTF. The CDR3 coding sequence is TGTGCCAGCAGCTCCCTCTCCCGGCTCCGAGGTGGCTACACCTTC.

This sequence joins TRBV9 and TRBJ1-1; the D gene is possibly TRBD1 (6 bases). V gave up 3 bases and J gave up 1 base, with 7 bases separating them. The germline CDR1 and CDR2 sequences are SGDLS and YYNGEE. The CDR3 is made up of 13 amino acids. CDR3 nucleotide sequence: TGTGCCAGCAGCGCGACAGGGAACACTGAAGCTTTCTTT. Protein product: CASSATGNTEAFF. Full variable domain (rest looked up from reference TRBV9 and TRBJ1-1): DSGVTQTPKHLITATGQRVTLRCSPRSGDLSVYWYQQSLDQGLQFLIQYYNGEERAKGNILERFSAQQFPDLHSELNLSSLELGDSALYFCASSATGNTEAFFGQGTRLTVV.

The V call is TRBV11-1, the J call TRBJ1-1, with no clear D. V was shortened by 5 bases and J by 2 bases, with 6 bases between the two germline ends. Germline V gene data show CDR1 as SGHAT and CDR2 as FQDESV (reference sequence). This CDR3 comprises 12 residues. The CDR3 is CASSPSNTEAFF. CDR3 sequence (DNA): TGTGCCAGCAGCCCATCCAACACTGAAGCTTTCTTT.

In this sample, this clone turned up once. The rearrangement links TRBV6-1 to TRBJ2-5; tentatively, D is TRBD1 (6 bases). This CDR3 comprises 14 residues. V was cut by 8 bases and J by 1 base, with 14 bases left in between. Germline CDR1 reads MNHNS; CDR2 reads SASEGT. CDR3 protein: CASSSTGGQETQYF. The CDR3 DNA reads TGTGCCAGCTCTTCGACAGGCGGCCAAGAGACCCAGTACTTC.

In nucleotides, the CDR3 is TGTGCCAGCAGCCTCAGGGGTTCAGATACGCAGTATTTT. Translated, it gives CASSLRGSDTQYF. The J gene is TRBJ2-3, the V gene TRBV5-6, with D perhaps matching TRBD1 (6 bases). The CDR3 totals 13 residues. V was shortened by 4 bases and J by 4 bases, with 10 bases between the two germline ends. Germline V gene data show CDR1 as SGHDT and CDR2 as YYEEEE.

Here the CDR3 DNA reads TGTGCCAGCGTCCTAGCGGGGGGCAATGAGCAGTTCTTC. Protein product: CASVLAGGNEQFF. The chain combines TRBV11-2 with TRBJ2-1; 11 bases map to TRBD2. The junction had 3 bases not matched to a gene; V was cut back by 8 bases and J by 6 bases. CDR1 is SGHAT and CDR2 is FQNNGV in the germline V gene. This CDR3 is 13 amino acids long.

The DNA for the CDR3 is TGTGCCAGCAGCTTAGGCCAGGGGGCGGGGGAGCAGTACTTC. The encoded protein is CASSLGQGAGEQYF. The V and J genes are TRBV7-3 and TRBJ2-7, with 8 bases identical to TRBD1. In germline, CDR1 is SGHTA, CDR2 FQGTGA. Germline trimming cut 2 bases from V and 7 bases from J; bases unmatched to any gene: 7. This CDR3 has 14 amino acids.

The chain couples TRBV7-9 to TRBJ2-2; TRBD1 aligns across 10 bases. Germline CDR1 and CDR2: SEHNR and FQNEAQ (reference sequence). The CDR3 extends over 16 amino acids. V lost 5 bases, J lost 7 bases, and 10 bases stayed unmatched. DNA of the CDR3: TGTGCCAGCAGCGGATGGCCCGGGACAGGGGACGGGGAGCTGTTTTTT. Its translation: CASSGWPGTGDGELFF.

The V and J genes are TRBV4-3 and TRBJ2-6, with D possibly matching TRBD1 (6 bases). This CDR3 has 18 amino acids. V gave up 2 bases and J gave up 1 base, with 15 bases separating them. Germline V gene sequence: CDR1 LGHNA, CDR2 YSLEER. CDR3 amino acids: CASSQFGDTRSGANVLTF. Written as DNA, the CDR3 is TGCGCCAGCAGCCAATTTGGGGACACAAGATCTGGGGCCAACGTCCTGACTTTC.

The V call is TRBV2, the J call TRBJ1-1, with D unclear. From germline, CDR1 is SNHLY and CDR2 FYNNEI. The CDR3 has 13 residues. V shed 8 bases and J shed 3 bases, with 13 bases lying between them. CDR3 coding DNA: TGTGCCAGCGGCCGGGCGGAGGACACTGAAGCTTTCTTT. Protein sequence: CASGRAEDTEAFF. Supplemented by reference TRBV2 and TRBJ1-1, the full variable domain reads EPEVTQTPSHQVTQMGQEVILRCVPISNHLYFYWYRQILGQKVEFLVSFYNNEISEKSEIFDDQFSVERPDGSNFTLKIRSTKLEDSAMYFCASGRAEDTEAFFGQGTRLTVV.

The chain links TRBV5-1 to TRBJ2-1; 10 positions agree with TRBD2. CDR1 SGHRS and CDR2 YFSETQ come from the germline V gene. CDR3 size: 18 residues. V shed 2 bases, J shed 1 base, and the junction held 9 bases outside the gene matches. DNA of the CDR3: TGCGCCAGCAGCTTTCCGGGACTAGCGTCAGGGTCCTACAATGAGCAGTTCTTC. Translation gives CASSFPGLASGSYNEQFF.

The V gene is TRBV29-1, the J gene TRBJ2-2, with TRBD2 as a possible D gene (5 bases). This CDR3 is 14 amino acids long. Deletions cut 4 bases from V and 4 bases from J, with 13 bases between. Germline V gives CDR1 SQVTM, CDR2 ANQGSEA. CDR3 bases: TGCAGCGTTGCGCCAGCGGAGCCCACCGGGGAGCTGTTTTTT. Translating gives CSVAPAEPTGELFF.

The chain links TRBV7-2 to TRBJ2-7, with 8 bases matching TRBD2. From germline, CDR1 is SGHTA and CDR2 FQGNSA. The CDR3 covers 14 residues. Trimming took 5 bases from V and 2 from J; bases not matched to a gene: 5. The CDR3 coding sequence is TGTGCCAGCAGCCGTCAGCGGGGGACCTACGAGCAGTACTTC. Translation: CASSRQRGTYEQYF.

The chain's CDR3 is CASSSGTGEEAFF. In nucleotides, the CDR3 is TGTGCCAGCAGCTCCGGGACAGGGGAAGAAGCTTTCTTT. The V and J genes are TRBV7-3 and TRBJ1-1, with 10 positions matching TRBD1. CDR3 length: 13 amino acids. Germline V gene lookup returns CDR1 SGHTA and CDR2 FQGTGA. V was clipped by 4 bases and J by 8 bases; unmatched bases: 4. Based on the CDR3 plus reference TRBV7-3 and TRBJ1-1, the full variable domain is GAGVSQTPSNKVTEKGKYVELRCDPISGHTALYWYRQSLGQGPEFLIYFQGTGAADDSGLPNDRFFAVRPEGSVSTLKIQRTERGDSAVYLCASSSGTGEEAFFGQGTRLTVV.